The 24 T cell receptor beta chains below come from one sample, sequenced in a study of cytomegalovirus exposure and HLA in healthy donors (dated by TCRdb to 2015 to 2018). Libraries were made using the immunoSEQ multiplex PCR assay. The multiplex PCR relied on a mix of 60 forward primers for TCR Vbeta segments and 13 reverse primers for TCR Jbeta segments. TCRdb took this table from immuneACCESS and kept in-frame rearrangements with V and J called. Such tables lack part of the clones; where checked against another copy, unresolved V genes explain under half of the gap, and the rest is unexplained. The sample contains under 130,000 clones, 65% to 90% of them found a single time. The top ten hold 6.9% of the sample. The material sequenced was PBMCs. These receptors were taken from a man aged 25 to 45 in good health and CMV-seropositive.

The chain recombines TRBV6-1 with TRBJ2-7; D remains unclear. Looked up from germline, CDR1 is MNHNS and CDR2 is SASEGT. The length of the CDR3 is 15 residues. V was clipped by 0 bases and J by 5 bases, with 14 bases between them. The CDR3 here is CASSEALPWRDEQYF. Written as DNA, the CDR3 is TGTGCCAGCAGTGAAGCGTTACCATGGAGAGACGAGCAGTACTTC.

DNA for the CDR3: TGCGCCAGCAGCCCCCGACAGGTTCAAGTGGAGCAGTACTTC. Protein sequence: CASSPRQVQVEQYF. V and J are TRBV5-1 and TRBJ2-7, with a tentative D call TRBD1 (6 bases). Trimming shortened V by 4 bases and J by 7 bases, and 18 bases separated the two germline ends. This CDR3 spans 14 amino acids. Per germline, CDR1 SGHRS and CDR2 YFSETQ.

The genes are TRBV5-4 and TRBJ1-2; D is undetermined. CDR1 and CDR2 (germline): SGHNT, YYREEE (reference sequence). This CDR3 has 16 residues. Trimming stripped 0 bases from V and 2 bases from J, with 14 bases between. CDR3 sequence (DNA): TGTGCCAGCAGCTTGGGAACAGTCAATAAAAACTATGGCTACACCTTC. Protein product: CASSLGTVNKNYGYTF.

The CDR3 nucleotides read TGTGCCTGGGGACAGGGTGGGGGTGTCACAGATACGCAGTATTTT. It yields the protein CAWGQGGGVTDTQYF. The chain recombines TRBV30 with TRBJ2-3; 8 positions agree with TRBD1. V lost 5 bases and J lost 2; bases outside the gene matches: 9. The CDR3 spans 15 residues. The germline gives CDR1 GTSNPN, CDR2 SVGIG (reference sequence).

This clone showed up just once. V gene TRBV6-6 combines with J gene TRBJ2-7; D is possibly TRBD1 (7 bases). The CDR3 extends over 12 amino acids. Germline V gene lookup returns CDR1 MNHNY and CDR2 SVGAGI (reference sequence). V shed 4 bases and J shed 4 bases, with 8 bases lying between them. The CDR3 bases are TGTGCCAGCAGTTCAGGGGGGTACGAGCAGTACTTC. This codes for CASSSGGYEQYF.

This clone was seen more than once but under ten times. The chain is built from TRBV7-2 and TRBJ2-7; a weak D match, TRBD1 (6 bases). The CDR3 sequence is 17 residues long. The germline gives CDR1 SGHTA, CDR2 FQGNSA. Trimming shortened V by 2 bases and J by 2 bases, and 19 bases separated the two germline ends. CDR3 protein: CASSLPARGGTAYEQYF. The CDR3 nucleotides are TGTGCCAGCAGCTTACCAGCACGAGGGGGTACGGCCTACGAGCAGTACTTC.

J is TRBJ2-4 and V is TRBV19; D call uncertain. V was cut by 4 bases and J by 5 bases, with 9 bases left in between. Germline loops: CDR1 LNHDA, CDR2 SQIVND (reference sequence). This CDR3 has 13 residues. The CDR3 is CASSRGSENIQYF. The CDR3 DNA sequence: TGTGCCAGTAGTAGAGGCAGCGAAAACATTCAGTACTTC.

The chain carries TRBV5-1 and TRBJ1-1, with TRBD1 matching 10 bases. Germline CDR1 reads SGHRS; CDR2 reads YFSETQ. This CDR3 spans 15 amino acids. Trimming removed 4 bases from V and 1 base from J; junction bases left unmatched: 4. The CDR3 region has the DNA TGCGCCAGCAGCCCCCGGACAGGGGGGAACACTGAAGCTTTCTTT. Its protein product is CASSPRTGGNTEAFF.

V is TRBV14 and J is TRBJ2-2; 8 nucleotides align to TRBD2. From germline, CDR1 is SGHDN and CDR2 FVKESK. There are 15 residues in the CDR3. The ends lost 5 bases at V and 7 bases at J; junction bases unmatched: 9. This chain's CDR3 is CASSSGTRLGGELFF. The CDR3 DNA reads TGTGCCAGCAGCTCCGGGACTAGACTGGGCGGGGAGCTGTTTTTT.

This CDR3 reads CASSPNHSGNTIYF. The CDR3, as DNA: TGTGCCAGCAGTCCTAACCACAGTGGAAACACCATATATTTT. V and J are TRBV27 and TRBJ1-3; D is unclear. CDR1 and CDR2 from the germline V gene are MNHEY and SMNVEV (reference sequence). The CDR3 has 14 amino acids. The V end lost 5 bases, the J end lost 3 bases, and 11 bases lay between the germline ends.

This sequence joins TRBV7-2 and TRBJ1-1, with a weak D call TRBD1 (5 bases). Germline V gene lookup returns CDR1 SGHTA and CDR2 FQGNSA. The CDR3 loop spans 14 amino acids. Deletions cut 0 bases from V and 1 base from J, with 6 bases between. This CDR3 reads CASSLATGNTEAFF. DNA for the CDR3: TGTGCCAGCAGCTTAGCCACAGGGAACACTGAAGCTTTCTTT.

The chain recombines TRBV30 with TRBJ2-5, with D perhaps matching TRBD2 (5 bases). Judging by the DNA end, TRBJ2-7 fits better; the J call may be wrong. Germline V lookup: CDR1 GTSNPN, CDR2 SVGIG (reference sequence). This CDR3 has 13 amino acids. CDR3 loop: CAWSRGSTYEQYF. In nucleotides, the CDR3 is TGTGCCTGGAGTCGGGGTTCCACCTACGAGCAGTACTTC.

The chain is built from TRBV30 and TRBJ1-1, with D unclear. The CDR3 has 15 amino acids. Trimming took off 0 bases at V and 3 bases at J, with 14 bases between the two ends. Germline lookup yields CDR1 GTSNPN and CDR2 SVGIG (reference sequence). CDR3 DNA sequence: TGTGCCTGGAGTGTACGAGGCGGGCGTGACACTGAAGCTTTCTTT. Its protein product is CAWSVRGGRDTEAFF. The full variable domain, completed using reference TRBV30 and TRBJ1-1, is SQTIHQWPATLVQPVGSPLSLECTVEGTSNPNLYWYRQAAGRGLQLLFYSVGIGQISSEVPQNLSASRPQDRQFILSSKKLLLSDSGFYLCAWSVRGGRDTEAFFGQGTRLTVV.

The chain employs TRBV14 and TRBJ2-5; 9 nucleotides line up with TRBD1. The CDR3 spans 15 residues. Germline assignment: CDR1 SGHDN and CDR2 FVKESK. Trimming cost V 5 bases and J 5 bases; bases outside gene matches: 9. CDR3 in amino acids: CASSRRQGVWETQYF. In DNA form, the CDR3 reads TGTGCCAGCAGCAGACGACAGGGGGTCTGGGAGACCCAGTACTTC. Complete variable domain (other parts from reference TRBV14 and TRBJ2-5): EAGVTQFPSHSVIEKGQTVTLRCDPISGHDNLYWYRRVMGKEIKFLLHFVKESKQDESGMPNNRFLAERTGGTYSTLKVQPAELEDSGVYFCASSRRQGVWETQYFGPGTRLLVL.

The rearrangement joins TRBV6-5 to TRBJ2-3; D is ambiguous. The CDR3 consists of 12 residues. Deletions cut 5 bases from V and 4 bases from J, with 7 bases between. Germline CDR1 MNHEY, CDR2 SVGAGI. The CDR3 sequence is CASSPLPDTQYF. Written as DNA, the CDR3 is TGTGCCAGCAGTCCCCTACCAGATACGCAGTATTTT.

This chain links TRBV7-2 with TRBJ1-1; D ambiguous. The CDR3 is made up of 13 amino acids. V shed 3 bases and J shed 7 bases, with 12 bases lying between them. The V gene's germline CDR1 is SGHTA and CDR2 FQGNSA. The chain's CDR3 is CASSFRSGGEAFF. CDR3 sequence (DNA): TGTGCCAGCAGCTTCCGGTCGGGAGGTGAAGCTTTCTTT.

The chain carries TRBV9 and TRBJ2-5; unclear D gene. Germline V gives CDR1 SGDLS, CDR2 YYNGEE. V shed 0 bases and J shed 5 bases, with 8 bases lying between them. The CDR3 runs to 13 residues. The CDR3 DNA is TGTGCCAGCAGCGTAGGCAACCGGGAGACCCAGTACTTC. Its translation is CASSVGNRETQYF.

The chain links TRBV30 to TRBJ2-1; 12 nucleotides line up with TRBD2. Germline V gene data show CDR1 as GTSNPN and CDR2 as SVGIG (reference sequence). J lost 6 bases, V lost 8 bases, and 5 bases had no gene match. The CDR3 spans 13 residues. The CDR3 sequence: CAARLAGVNEQFF. The CDR3 coding sequence is TGTGCCGCGCGACTAGCGGGGGTCAATGAGCAGTTCTTC.

This clone was observed a few times. The rearrangement joins TRBV5-4 to TRBJ2-5; D is possibly TRBD2 (6 bases). The ends were cut back, 4 bases at V and 4 bases at J, with 17 bases in the middle. Germline V lookup: CDR1 SGHNT, CDR2 YYREEE (reference sequence). The CDR3 runs 15 residues. CDR3 nucleotide sequence: TGTGCCAGCAGCCTTTCTAGAGGAGGGGCAGAGACCCAGTACTTC. It is translated as CASSLSRGGAETQYF.

This rearrangement joins TRBV4-2 to TRBJ1-3; TRBD1 is a possible D gene (5 bases). V was pared by 3 bases and J by 7 bases, with 13 bases between. The germline gives CDR1 LGHNA, CDR2 YNFKEQ. The CDR3 spans 14 residues. CDR3 in amino acids: CASSQRDEENTIYF. The DNA for the CDR3 is TGTGCCAGCAGCCAGCGGGACGAGGAGAACACCATATATTTT.

In its sample, this clone was seen a few times. The chain employs TRBV5-1 and TRBJ1-4; D gene ambiguous. V lost 4 bases and J lost 5, with 12 bases in between. CDR1 is SGHRS, CDR2 YFSETQ, per germline. The CDR3 is 14 residues long. The CDR3 DNA follows: TGCGCCAGCAGCCCTCCCGGTTCGAATGAAAAACTGTTTTTT. It specifies CASSPPGSNEKLFF.

In this sample, this clone turned up a few times. The J gene is TRBJ1-2, the V gene TRBV7-9; D ambiguous. CDR1 and CDR2 (germline): SEHNR, FQNEAQ (reference sequence). V was pared by 5 bases and J by 8 bases, with 15 bases between. This CDR3 has 13 amino acids. CDR3 nucleotide sequence: TGTGCCAGCAGCCGCCTTGAAGCCGGGGGCTACACCTTC. Residues: CASSRLEAGGYTF.

The gene calls are TRBV19 and TRBJ2-7, with 7 bases fitting TRBD1. The CDR3 has 11 amino acids. V lost 8 bases and J lost 6; bases outside the gene matches: 4. The germline CDR1 and CDR2 sequences are LNHDA and SQIVND (reference sequence). CDR3 DNA sequence: TGTGCCAGTCGACAGGGCGCCGAGCAGTACTTC. Its protein is CASRQGAEQYF.

The genes are TRBV19 and TRBJ1-1; TRBD1 matches 7 bases. Germline V gene sequence: CDR1 LNHDA, CDR2 SQIVND (reference sequence). V lost 9 bases, J lost 5 bases, and 6 bases stayed unmatched. There are 12 residues in the CDR3. The CDR3 is CASKSQGTEAFF. The DNA of the CDR3 is TGTGCCAGCAAATCACAGGGGACTGAAGCTTTCTTT.